The sequence of this T cell receptor beta chain was determined in a study of molecular identifiers for immune sequencing clone quantification. Study details: RNA from around 20,000 or 100,000 naive CD8 cells was split five ways in replicates, with four sequenced.

Sorting captured naive CD8 T cells as CD8+CD4-CCR7+CD45RA+. Preparation of the bulk TCR libraries relied on previously described methods and listed TCR primers. MiXCR was run by TCRdb on the PCR reads, yielding one entry per CDR3 protein. The sample includes about 89,000 distinct CDR3 sequences, around 20% seen only once; the top ten take roughly 0.85%. Study-level findings and limits: Detectable among about a million naive cells, according to reports, was Jurkat TCR RNA spiked in from one cell.

The germline V gene has CDR1 SGHVS and CDR2 FNYEAQ. The CDR3 totals 15 residues. The V end lost 0 bases, the J end lost 5 bases, and 13 bases lay between the germline ends. In its sample, this clonotype was seen many times. Its specificity is unknown. The J gene is TRBJ2-5, the V gene TRBV7-6, with D possibly being TRBD2 (5 bases). The specimen was naive CD8+ T cells from blood, with Jurkat cell RNA spiked in. Subset defined: FACS-sorted CD8+CD4-CCR7+CD45RA+ naive T cells. The sequence derives from a human donor in good health. Some libraries in this study had Jurkat cell RNA spiked in. The chain's CDR3 is CASSLALGSGETQYF. CDR3 bases: TGTGCCAGCAGCTTAGCTCTGGGGTCGGGGGAGACCCAGTACTTC. Complete variable domain (other parts from reference TRBV7-6 and TRBJ2-5): GAGVSQSPRYKVTKRGQDVALRCDPISGHVSLYWYRQALGQGPEFLTYFNYEAQQDKSGLPNDRFSAERPEGSISTLTIQRTEQRDSAMYRCASSLALGSGETQYFGPGTRLLVL.